The next 28 T cell receptor beta chains were all read from a single sample in a study of blood T cell repertoires in COVID-19. The assay was immunoSEQ multiplex PCR, and TCRdb's table has in-frame clones only and misses some. This table holds fewer than 400,000 clones, more than 90% found once. The specimen was PBMCs or T cells enriched from blood (not recorded which). The receptors were gathered from a woman aged 25 to 39 who had been exposed to COVID-19.

This clone was found once. The V gene is TRBV6-1, the J gene TRBJ2-7, with TRBD1 identical over 7 bases. V was clipped by 4 bases and J by 3 bases; unmatched bases: 12. Germline CDR1 MNHNS, CDR2 SASEGT. CDR3 size: 16 residues. The CDR3 reads CASSGGTALGYYEQYF. In DNA, the CDR3 is TGTGCCAGCAGTGGGGGGACAGCCTTGGGATACTACGAGCAGTACTTC.

The CDR3 is CASNNQLRENTEAFF. DNA for the CDR3: TGTGCCAGCAACAACCAACTCCGGGAAAACACTGAAGCTTTCTTT. The rearrangement links TRBV9 to TRBJ1-1; D ambiguous. Germline CDR1 and CDR2: SGDLS and YYNGEE. The length of the CDR3 is 15 residues. Trimming shortened V by 6 bases and J by 2 bases, and 17 bases separated the two germline ends.

This clone was counted a few times. V gene TRBV7-2 combines with J gene TRBJ1-4; D is perhaps TRBD1 (5 bases). The CDR3 is 15 residues long. Germline-derived CDR1 and CDR2 are SGHTA and FQGNSA. V shed 4 bases and J shed 0 bases, with 9 bases lying between them. CDR3 in DNA: TGTGCCAGCAGCTCCCTCAGGGCAACTAATGAAAAACTGTTTTTT. Its protein product is CASSSLRATNEKLFF.

This sequence joins TRBV5-4 and TRBJ2-6; the D gene is possibly TRBD2 (7 bases). Trimming took 3 bases from V and 2 from J, leaving 9 bases between them. This CDR3 is 15 amino acids long. The germline CDR1 and CDR2 sequences are SGHNT and YYREEE (reference sequence). The CDR3 spells CASSSGGAGANVLTF. The CDR3 bases are TGTGCCAGCAGCTCGGGGGGCGCTGGGGCCAACGTCCTGACTTTC.

This clone was detected once. Other DNA sequences in this sample translate to the same CDR3. The rearrangement links TRBV24-1 to TRBJ1-2, with a tentative D call TRBD1 (5 bases). The CDR3 loop spans 13 amino acids. Germline assignment: CDR1 KGHDR and CDR2 SFDVKD. V was shortened by 1 base and J by 4 bases, with 6 bases between the two germline ends. This CDR3 is CATSDFTGYGYTF. CDR3 sequence (DNA): TGTGCCACCAGTGATTTTACAGGCTATGGCTACACCTTC.

The V and J genes are TRBV28 and TRBJ1-2, with TRBD1 matching 8 bases. Per the germline V gene, CDR1 is MDHEN and CDR2 is SYDVKM. Germline trimming cut 6 bases from V and 8 bases from J; bases unmatched to any gene: 5. This CDR3 comprises 12 residues. The CDR3 is CASRRTGNGYTF. In DNA, the CDR3 is TGTGCCAGCAGGCGGACAGGGAACGGCTACACCTTC.

The gene calls are TRBV12-3 or TRBV12-4 and TRBJ1-1; TRBD1 aligns across 7 bases. After removal of 6 bases from V and 4 bases from J, the junction contained 5 bases not matched to a gene. CDR3 size: 13 residues. CDR3 sequence: CASRTQGFTEAFF. CDR3 sequence (DNA): TGTGCCAGCAGGACACAGGGGTTCACTGAAGCTTTCTTT.

The chain has TRBV4-1 and TRBJ1-5; 7 nucleotides align to TRBD1. With 0 bases clipped from V and 0 bases from J, the junction kept 8 bases outside the gene matches. The CDR3 is 18 amino acids. The germline CDR1 and CDR2 sequences are MGHRA and YSYEKL. The CDR3 coding sequence is TGCGCCAGCAGCCAAGATACCGGGACAGTTTATAGCAATCAGCCCCAGCATTTT. This codes for CASSQDTGTVYSNQPQHF.

The chain employs TRBV24-1 and TRBJ1-2, with 11 bases fitting TRBD1. Germline lookup yields CDR1 KGHDR and CDR2 SFDVKD. The CDR3 contains 16 residues. Trimming took 4 bases from V and 7 from J; bases not matched to a gene: 10. This chain's CDR3 is CATSDRGQGAYSGYTF. In nucleotides, the CDR3 is TGTGCCACCAGTGACCGTGGACAGGGGGCGTATAGTGGCTACACCTTC.

This rearrangement joins TRBV6-5 to TRBJ1-1; 12 bases align to TRBD1. There are 16 residues in the CDR3. Trimming cost V 4 bases and J 4 bases; bases outside gene matches: 7. CDR1 and CDR2 from the germline V gene are MNHEY and SVGAGI. Written as DNA, the CDR3 is TGTGCCAGCAGTTCCACCGGGACAGGGGGCGGCACTGAAGCTTTCTTT. It translates to CASSSTGTGGGTEAFF.

V gene TRBV3-1 (or the pseudogene TRBV3-2) combines with J gene TRBJ2-3; 8 nucleotides align to TRBD2. The CDR3 length is 18 residues. Trimming cost V 4 bases and J 3 bases; bases outside gene matches: 15. Germline CDR1 and CDR2: LGHDT and YNNKEL (reference sequence). The CDR3 DNA follows: TGTGCCAGCAGCCTTCACTCCGGGATTAGCGGGGTAACAGATACGCAGTATTTT. This sequence encodes CASSLHSGISGVTDTQYF.

The chain couples TRBV6-5 to TRBJ1-2; D is unresolved. Trimming pared 0 bases from V and 4 bases from J, leaving 9 bases between. Germline V gene sequence: CDR1 MNHEY, CDR2 SVGAGI. The CDR3 length is 14 residues. The CDR3 loop is CASSYSGRRYGYTF. For the CDR3, the DNA is TGTGCCAGCAGTTACTCGGGCCGGCGCTATGGCTACACCTTC.

This sequence joins TRBV7-9 and TRBJ2-7; tentative D call: TRBD1 (8 bases). Per germline, CDR1 SEHNR and CDR2 FQNEAQ (reference sequence). This CDR3 has 15 residues. V dropped 2 bases and J dropped 2 bases, with 13 bases sitting between them. The CDR3: CASSLSGDRTYEQYF. Here the CDR3 DNA reads TGTGCCAGCAGCTTAAGCGGGGACAGGACCTACGAGCAGTACTTC.

The chain joins TRBV20-1 to TRBJ2-7; D possibly uses TRBD1 or TRBD2 (5 bases each). Germline CDR1 and CDR2: DFQATT and SNEGSKA (reference sequence). The V end lost 3 bases, the J end lost 3 bases, and 15 bases lay between the germline ends. The CDR3 contains 14 residues. The CDR3 sequence is CSASGAGVDYEQYF. The CDR3 DNA reads as TGCAGTGCTAGTGGGGCGGGCGTGGACTACGAGCAGTACTTC.

The chain is built from TRBV11-1 and TRBJ2-1; 9 nucleotides align to TRBD2. V shed 3 bases, J shed 4 bases, and the junction held 7 bases outside the gene matches. This CDR3 contains 16 residues. Germline-derived CDR1 and CDR2 are SGHAT and FQDESV (reference sequence). CDR3 coding DNA: TGTGCCAGCAGCTTTCTGGTCACTAGCGGGTACAATGAGCAGTTCTTC. Encoded protein: CASSFLVTSGYNEQFF.

The count of this clone is one. The chain recombines TRBV7-9 with TRBJ1-1; possible D gene TRBD1, 5 bases. Trimming cost V 5 bases and J 10 bases, with 20 bases left between them. CDR1 is SEHNR and CDR2 is FQNEAQ in the germline V gene (reference sequence). The CDR3 has 14 amino acids. The CDR3 DNA is TGTGCCAGCAGCCGGGACTTCCCTATTGCGGGAGCTTTCTTT. It is translated as CASSRDFPIAGAFF.

With respect to this clone: Other DNA sequences in the same sample also yield this CDR3. This sequence joins TRBV3-1 (or the pseudogene TRBV3-2) and TRBJ1-2; 7 positions agree with TRBD1. Trimming took 1 base from V and 4 from J; bases not matched to a gene: 0. CDR1 and CDR2 (germline): LGHDT, YNNKEL (reference sequence). The CDR3 is 13 residues long. The CDR3 nucleotides are TGTGCCAGCAGCCAAGGACAGGGCTATGGCTACACCTTC. Translated: CASSQGQGYGYTF.

This chain joins TRBV10-3 and TRBJ2-3; no reliable D call. V was shortened by 3 bases and J by 4 bases, with 5 bases between the two germline ends. Germline V gene sequence: CDR1 ENHRY, CDR2 SYGVKD. The CDR3 sequence is 12 residues long. Here the CDR3 reads CAISDAPDTQYF. In nucleotides, the CDR3 is TGTGCCATCAGTGATGCGCCAGATACGCAGTATTTT.

This chain joins TRBV5-6 and TRBJ2-7, with a tentative D call TRBD2 (6 bases). The germline V and J ends were trimmed by 0 bases and 7 bases, with 26 bases remaining between them. In germline, CDR1 is SGHDT, CDR2 YYEEEE. The CDR3 consists of 18 residues. The CDR3 DNA follows: TGTGCCAGCAGCTTGGGGGCGGGATTAGTTAACAACTTGATTGAGCAGTACTTC. Amino acid sequence: CASSLGAGLVNNLIEQYF.

The gene calls are TRBV6-5 and TRBJ1-1; D is perhaps TRBD1 (6 bases). The CDR3 is 15 residues long. V lost 6 bases to trimming and J lost 2 bases, with 16 bases between them. CDR1 and CDR2 from the germline V gene are MNHEY and SVGAGI. CDR3 bases: TGTGCCAGCAGATCGCCCGGGACATATAACACTGAAGCTTTCTTT. It translates to CASRSPGTYNTEAFF.

The rearrangement uses TRBV4-2 and TRBJ1-1, with D hard to call. Trimming pared 2 bases from V and 3 bases from J, leaving 7 bases between. The CDR3 runs to 13 residues. Germline lookup yields CDR1 LGHNA and CDR2 YNFKEQ. CDR3 sequence reads: CASSQLFYTEAFF. The CDR3 DNA is TGTGCCAGCAGCCAACTTTTCTACACTGAAGCTTTCTTT.

The rearrangement links TRBV30 to TRBJ1-1; D is unclear. Trimming took 2 bases from V and 3 from J, leaving 10 bases between them. Germline lookup yields CDR1 GTSNPN and CDR2 SVGIG (reference sequence). This CDR3 region has 13 residues. CDR3 region: CAWSLREYTEAFF. CDR3 coding DNA: TGTGCCTGGAGTTTAAGGGAGTACACTGAAGCTTTCTTT.

The rearrangement uses TRBV21-1 and TRBJ2-2; TRBD1, as called in the table, went unchecked against the DNA. TRBV21-1 is given as a pseudogene. The CDR3 length is 17 residues. The CDR3: CASSKGSRDRETGELFF. CDR3 sequence (DNA): TGTGCCAGCAGCAAAGGGAGTCGGGACAGGGAGACCGGGGAGCTGTTTTTT.

V is TRBV4-1 and J is TRBJ2-3; D may be TRBD2 (5 bases). The CDR3 is made up of 16 amino acids. Looked up from germline, CDR1 is MGHRA and CDR2 is YSYEKL. The V end lost 1 base, the J end lost 5 bases, and 16 bases lay between the germline ends. In nucleotides, the CDR3 is TGCGCCAGCAGCCAAGTGGGCTCCGAACGGGGAGATACGCAGTATTTT. Residues: CASSQVGSERGDTQYF.

The chain uses TRBV4-1 and TRBJ2-1; D remains unclear. The CDR3 is 15 residues long. Trimming stripped 0 bases from V and 1 base from J, with 7 bases between. CDR1 is MGHRA and CDR2 is YSYEKL in the germline V gene. This CDR3 is CASSQDGGSYNEQFF. CDR3 in DNA: TGCGCCAGCAGCCAAGACGGTGGTTCCTACAATGAGCAGTTCTTC.

J is TRBJ1-2 and V is TRBV27; 7 bases agree with TRBD1. The germline V gene encodes CDR1 MNHEY and CDR2 SMNVEV (reference sequence). This CDR3 region has 13 residues. V shed 5 bases and J 8 bases; nucleotides not matched to a gene: 8. The DNA for the CDR3 is TGTGCCAGCAGTCTTTGGGCAGGGGGGGGCTACACCTTC. It is translated as CASSLWAGGGYTF.

This rearrangement joins TRBV2 to TRBJ1-6; D not certain. The CDR3 covers 15 residues. Per the germline V gene, CDR1 is SNHLY and CDR2 is FYNNEI. V lost 0 bases to trimming and J lost 7 bases, with 10 bases between them. The CDR3 protein is CASSEAPRLNSPLHF. In nucleotides, the CDR3 is TGTGCCAGCAGTGAAGCGCCCAGGCTGAATTCACCCCTCCACTTT.

V usage is TRBV2 and J usage is TRBJ2-7, with 7 nucleotides matching TRBD1. V trimming: 7 bases; J trimming: 7 bases; junction bases outside the gene matches: 13. Germline lookup yields CDR1 SNHLY and CDR2 FYNNEI. The CDR3 length is 14 residues. CDR3 amino acids: CASNPGQPRREQYF. CDR3 in DNA: TGTGCCAGCAACCCGGGACAGCCTCGAAGAGAGCAGTACTTC.